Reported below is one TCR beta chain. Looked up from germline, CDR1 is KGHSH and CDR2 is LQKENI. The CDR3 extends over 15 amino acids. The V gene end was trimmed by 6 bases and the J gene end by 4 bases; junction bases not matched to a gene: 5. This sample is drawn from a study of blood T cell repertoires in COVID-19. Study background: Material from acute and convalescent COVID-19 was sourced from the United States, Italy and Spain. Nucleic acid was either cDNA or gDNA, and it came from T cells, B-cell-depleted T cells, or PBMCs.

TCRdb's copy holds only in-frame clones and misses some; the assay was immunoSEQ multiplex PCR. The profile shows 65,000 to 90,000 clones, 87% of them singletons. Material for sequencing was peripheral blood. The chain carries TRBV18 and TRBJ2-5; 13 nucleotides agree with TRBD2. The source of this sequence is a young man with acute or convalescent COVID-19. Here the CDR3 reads CASSIRTSGRETQYF. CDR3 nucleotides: TGTGCCAGCTCCATCAGGACTAGCGGGAGAGAGACCCAGTACTTC.